This T cell receptor (beta chain) was sequenced during a study of CD8+ T cells in alopecia areata. Points from the study as a whole: While patients received tofacitinib, many expanded lesional clones remained present in scalp and blood. Compared with normal scalp, lesional scalp had higher clonality and more expanded CD8+ clones.

As the sequencing template, cDNA was produced by extracting RNA and reverse transcribing it. Assay used: immunoSEQ multiplex PCR; TCRdb lists only in-frame clones, some missing. The table shows 93,000 or so clones, with 85% to 90% occurring only once. Treatment given: oral pan-JAK inhibitor, 5-10 mg twice daily. Those with alopecia areata gave lesional scalp punch biopsies and peripheral blood. Investigators sorted PBMCs to obtain both CD4+ and CD8+ T cells. Germline V gene data show CDR1 as SGHVS and CDR2 as FNYEAQ. The CDR3 totals 11 residues. Trimming cost V 2 bases and J 8 bases, with 4 bases left between them. Notes on this clone: Its antigen is still unknown.

Source: CD8+ T cells sorted from blood, taken at roughly week 30, from a patient treated with tofacitinib. The rearrangement joins TRBV7-6 to TRBJ2-1; D not certain. The TCR originated in a human donor with alopecia areata. The CDR3 coding sequence is TGTGCCAGCAGCTTAATGGATGAGCAGTTCTTC. Translated: CASSLMDEQFF. Complete variable domain (other parts from reference TRBV7-6 and TRBJ2-1): GAGVSQSPRYKVTKRGQDVALRCDPISGHVSLYWYRQALGQGPEFLTYFNYEAQQDKSGLPNDRFSAERPEGSISTLTIQRTEQRDSAMYRCASSLMDEQFFGPGTRLTVL.